Below, one T cell receptor beta chain is given with its context. The antigen remains unidentified. Clones were sequenced by immunoSEQ multiplex PCR, and TCRdb holds only the in-frame ones, with some missing. Of about 130,000 clones listed, around 94% are singletons. This record comes from a study of human thymus T cells. Study results and limitations: Across thymic and blood repertoires, the usage of V and J genes appeared to be biased. A high degree of thymic repertoire overlap among unrelated individuals was reported in related research.

CDR1 and CDR2 from the germline V gene are MGHRA and YSYEKL. The CDR3 has 14 amino acids. V dropped 0 bases and J dropped 8 bases, with 10 bases sitting between them. From resections taken during corrective heart surgery, the thymus tissue was obtained. Donors were healthy Finnish infants having corrective surgery for congenital heart defects. J is TRBJ1-4 and V is TRBV4-1; tentative D call: TRBD1 (6 bases). The sequence came from a boy younger than two with a congenital heart defect but otherwise immunologically healthy. Sequences were obtained from thymus tissue. The CDR3 DNA reads as TGCGCCAGCAGCCAAGAAACAGGGAAGGAAAAACTGTTTTTT. It translates to CASSQETGKEKLFF.